Each of the 3 T cell receptor beta chains below was sequenced from the same sample in a study of T cells after yellow fever vaccination. TCRdb re-called the 5' RACE reads through MiXCR, storing one row per CDR3 protein. Here the sample spans some 340,000 distinct CDR3 sequences, roughly 4.3% being singletons. The specimen comprised PBMCs, sampled 5 days after the yellow fever booster vaccination. The receptors derive from a man aged 18 to 29 who received the YFV17D yellow fever vaccine.

This clonotype was detected a few times. This chain joins TRBV5-1 and TRBJ2-1, with 9 bases that match TRBD2. J gave up 4 bases and V 4 bases, and 9 bases lay outside the gene matches. This CDR3 region has 16 residues. Per the germline V gene, CDR1 is SGHRS and CDR2 is YFSETQ. This CDR3 is CASSPAGGTWYNEQFF. CDR3 nucleotides: TGCGCCAGCAGCCCAGCGGGGGGAACATGGTACAATGAGCAGTTCTTC.

This chain uses TRBV7-2 with TRBJ1-5; D gene unclear. From germline, CDR1 is SGHTA and CDR2 FQGNSA. CDR3 length equals 15 residues. Trimming removed 3 bases at V and 0 bases at J, with 9 bases between. CDR3 bases: TGTGCCAGCAGCTTTGAACGGTCTAGCAATCAGCCCCAGCATTTT. Amino acids: CASSFERSSNQPQHF.

This clonotype was recorded at least ten times. This rearrangement joins TRBV5-1 to TRBJ1-5; no reliable D call. Germline CDR1 SGHRS, CDR2 YFSETQ. CDR3 length equals 14 residues. V was shortened by 0 bases and J by 4 bases, with 8 bases between the two germline ends. In DNA form, the CDR3 reads TGCGCCAGCAGCTTGGTCGGAGAAAATCAGCCCCAGCATTTT. Translating it yields CASSLVGENQPQHF.